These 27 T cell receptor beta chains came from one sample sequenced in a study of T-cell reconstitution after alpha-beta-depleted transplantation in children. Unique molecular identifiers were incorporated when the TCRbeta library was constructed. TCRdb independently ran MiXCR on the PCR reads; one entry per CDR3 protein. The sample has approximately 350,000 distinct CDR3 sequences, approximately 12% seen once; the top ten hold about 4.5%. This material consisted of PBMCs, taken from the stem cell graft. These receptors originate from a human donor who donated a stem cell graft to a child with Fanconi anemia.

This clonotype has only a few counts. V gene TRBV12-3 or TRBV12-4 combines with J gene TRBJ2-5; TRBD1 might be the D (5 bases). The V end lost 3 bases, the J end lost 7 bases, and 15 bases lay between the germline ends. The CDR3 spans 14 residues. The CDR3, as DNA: TGTGCCAGCAGTTTGGTTCAGTTAAGGGGGACCCAGTACTTC. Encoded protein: CASSLVQLRGTQYF.

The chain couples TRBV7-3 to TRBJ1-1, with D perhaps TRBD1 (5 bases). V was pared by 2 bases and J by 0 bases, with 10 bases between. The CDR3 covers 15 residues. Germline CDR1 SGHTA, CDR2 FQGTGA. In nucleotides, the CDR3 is TGTGCCAGCAGCTTATACGGGGGAATGAACACTGAAGCTTTCTTT. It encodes CASSLYGGMNTEAFF.

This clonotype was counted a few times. Here the CDR3 reads CASSLAGTATEAFF. The CDR3 nucleotides are TGTGCCAGCAGCTTAGCCGGGACGGCCACTGAAGCTTTCTTT. The chain is built from TRBV7-8 and TRBJ1-1; D may be TRBD1 (5 bases). CDR3 size: 14 residues. Germline CDR1 reads SGHVS; CDR2 reads FQNEAQ. V gave up 0 bases and J gave up 4 bases, with 9 bases separating them.

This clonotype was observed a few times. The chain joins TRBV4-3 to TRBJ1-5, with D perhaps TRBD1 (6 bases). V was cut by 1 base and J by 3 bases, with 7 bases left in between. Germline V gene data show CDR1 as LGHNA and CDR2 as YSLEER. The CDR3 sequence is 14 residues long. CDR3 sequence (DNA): TGCGCCAGCAGCCAAGGGACAGACAATCAGCCCCAGCATTTT. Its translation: CASSQGTDNQPQHF.

CDR3 bases: TGTGCCAGCAGCGGGACAGATAGCACAGATACGCAGTATTTT. As protein: CASSGTDSTDTQYF. The V call is TRBV9, the J call TRBJ2-3, with a weak D call TRBD1 (6 bases). Germline-derived CDR1 and CDR2 are SGDLS and YYNGEE. The ends were cut back, 3 bases at V and 0 bases at J, with 8 bases in the middle. The CDR3 contains 14 residues. The variable domain in full, completed from reference TRBV9 and TRBJ2-3, reads DSGVTQTPKHLITATGQRVTLRCSPRSGDLSVYWYQQSLDQGLQFLIQYYNGEERAKGNILERFSAQQFPDLHSELNLSSLELGDSALYFCASSGTDSTDTQYFGPGTRLTVL.

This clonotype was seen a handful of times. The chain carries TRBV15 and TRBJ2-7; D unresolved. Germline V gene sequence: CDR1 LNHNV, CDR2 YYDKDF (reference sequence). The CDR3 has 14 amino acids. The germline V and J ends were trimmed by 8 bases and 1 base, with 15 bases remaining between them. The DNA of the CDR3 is TGTGCCACCGGCGTCACCGGCAATTCCTACGAGCAGTACTTC. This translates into CATGVTGNSYEQYF.

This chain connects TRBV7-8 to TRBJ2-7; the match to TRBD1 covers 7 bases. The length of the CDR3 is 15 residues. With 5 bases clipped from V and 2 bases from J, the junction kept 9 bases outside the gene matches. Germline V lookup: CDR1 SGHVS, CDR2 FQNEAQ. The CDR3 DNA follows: TGTGCCAGCAGCCTTCGACAGGGAGCCCCCTACGAGCAGTACTTC. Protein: CASSLRQGAPYEQYF.

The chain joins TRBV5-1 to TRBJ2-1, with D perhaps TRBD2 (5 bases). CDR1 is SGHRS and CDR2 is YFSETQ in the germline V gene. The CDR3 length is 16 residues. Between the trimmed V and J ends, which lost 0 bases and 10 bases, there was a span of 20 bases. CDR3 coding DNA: TGCGCCAGCAGCTTGGACGGACTTGGCCTTACAAGGGAGCAGTTCTTC. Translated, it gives CASSLDGLGLTREQFF.

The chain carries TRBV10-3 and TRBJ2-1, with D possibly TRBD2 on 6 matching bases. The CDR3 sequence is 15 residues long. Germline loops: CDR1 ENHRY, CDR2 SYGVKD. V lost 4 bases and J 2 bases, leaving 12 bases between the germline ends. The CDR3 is CAISGGREAYNEQFF. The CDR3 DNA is TGTGCCATCAGTGGGGGAAGGGAGGCCTACAATGAGCAGTTCTTC.

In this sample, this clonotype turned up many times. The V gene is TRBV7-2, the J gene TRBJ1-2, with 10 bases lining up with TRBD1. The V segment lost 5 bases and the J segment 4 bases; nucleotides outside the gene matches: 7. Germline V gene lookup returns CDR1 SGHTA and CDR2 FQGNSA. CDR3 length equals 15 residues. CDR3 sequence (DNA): TGTGCCAGCAGCCTGAGACAGGGGGCCCTCTATGGCTACACCTTC. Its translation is CASSLRQGALYGYTF.

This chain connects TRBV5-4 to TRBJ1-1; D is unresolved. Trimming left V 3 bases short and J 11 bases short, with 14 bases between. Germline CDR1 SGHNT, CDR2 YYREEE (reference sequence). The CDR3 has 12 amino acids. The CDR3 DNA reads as TGTGCCAGCAGCTCGGGCGGAAGAAAGGCTTTCTTT. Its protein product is CASSSGGRKAFF.

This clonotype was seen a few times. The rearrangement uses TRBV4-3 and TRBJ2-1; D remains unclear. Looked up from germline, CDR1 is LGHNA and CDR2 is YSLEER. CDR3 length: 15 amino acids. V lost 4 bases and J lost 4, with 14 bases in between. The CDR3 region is CASSPNVPHYNEQFF. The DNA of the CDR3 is TGCGCCAGCAGCCCGAACGTCCCGCATTACAATGAGCAGTTCTTC.

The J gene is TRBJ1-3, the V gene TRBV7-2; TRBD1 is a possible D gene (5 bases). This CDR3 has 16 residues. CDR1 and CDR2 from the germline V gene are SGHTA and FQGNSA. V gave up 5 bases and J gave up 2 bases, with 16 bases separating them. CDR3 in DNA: TGTGCCAGCAGCGCCCACCAGGGTGCGACTGGAAACACCATATATTTT. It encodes CASSAHQGATGNTIYF.

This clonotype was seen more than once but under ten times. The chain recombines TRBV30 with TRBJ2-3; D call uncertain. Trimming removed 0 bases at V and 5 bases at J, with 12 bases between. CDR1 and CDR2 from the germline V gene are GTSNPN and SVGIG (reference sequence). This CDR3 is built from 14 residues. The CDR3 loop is CAWSVQVRRDTQYF. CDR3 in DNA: TGTGCCTGGAGTGTACAAGTTCGTCGAGATACGCAGTATTTT.

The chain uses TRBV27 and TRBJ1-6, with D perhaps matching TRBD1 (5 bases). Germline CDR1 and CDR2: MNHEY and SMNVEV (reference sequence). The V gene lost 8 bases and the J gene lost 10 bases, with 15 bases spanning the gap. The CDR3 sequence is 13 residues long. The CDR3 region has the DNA TGTGCCAGCGGGGACCTCCGAGGGTCACCCCTCCACTTT. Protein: CASGDLRGSPLHF.

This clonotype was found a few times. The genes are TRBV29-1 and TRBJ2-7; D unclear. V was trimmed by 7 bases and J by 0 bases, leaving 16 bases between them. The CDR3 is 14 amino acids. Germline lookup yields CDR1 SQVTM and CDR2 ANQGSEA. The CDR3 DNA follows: TGCAGCGCCAGCGTAGCTTTGCCCTCCTACGAGCAGTACGTC. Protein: CSASVALPSYEQYV.

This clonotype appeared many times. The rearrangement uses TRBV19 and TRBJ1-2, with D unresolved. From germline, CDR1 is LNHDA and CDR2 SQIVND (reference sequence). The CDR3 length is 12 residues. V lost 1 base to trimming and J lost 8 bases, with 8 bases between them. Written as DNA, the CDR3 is TGTGCCAGTAGTATAGGACGAGCCGGCTACACCTTC. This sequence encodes CASSIGRAGYTF.

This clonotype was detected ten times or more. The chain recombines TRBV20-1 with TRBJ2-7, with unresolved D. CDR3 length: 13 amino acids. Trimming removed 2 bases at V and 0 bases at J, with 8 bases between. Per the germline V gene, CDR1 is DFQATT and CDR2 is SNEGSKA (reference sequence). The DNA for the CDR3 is TGCAGTGCTAGATTTGAGAGCTCCTACGAGCAGTACTTC. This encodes CSARFESSYEQYF.

DNA of the CDR3: TGTGCCAGCAGCTTGCCGCCACCTAATGAAAAACTGTTTTTT. Its protein product is CASSLPPPNEKLFF. This sequence joins TRBV5-6 and TRBJ1-4, with D uncertain. CDR1 and CDR2 (germline): SGHDT, YYEEEE. V lost 1 base and J 3 bases, leaving 7 bases between the germline ends. The CDR3 covers 14 residues.

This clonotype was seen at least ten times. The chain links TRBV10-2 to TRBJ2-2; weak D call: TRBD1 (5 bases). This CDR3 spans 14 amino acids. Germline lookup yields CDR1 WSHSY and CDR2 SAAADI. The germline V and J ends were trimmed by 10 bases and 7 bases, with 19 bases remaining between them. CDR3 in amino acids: CATAGSGPFGELFF. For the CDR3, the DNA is TGCGCCACCGCAGGGTCCGGTCCCTTCGGGGAGCTGTTTTTT.

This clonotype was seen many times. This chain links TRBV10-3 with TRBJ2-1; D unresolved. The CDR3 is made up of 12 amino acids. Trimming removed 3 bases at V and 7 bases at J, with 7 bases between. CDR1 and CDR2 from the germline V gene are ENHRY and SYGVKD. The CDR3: CAISDVGNEQFF. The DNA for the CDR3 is TGTGCCATCAGTGATGTCGGGAATGAGCAGTTCTTC.

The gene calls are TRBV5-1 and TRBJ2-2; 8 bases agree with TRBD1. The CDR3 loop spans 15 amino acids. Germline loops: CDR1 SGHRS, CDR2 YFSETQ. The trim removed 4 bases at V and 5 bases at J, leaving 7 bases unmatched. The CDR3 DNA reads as TGCGCCAGCAGCCCAACAGGGGGTAGGACCGGGGAGCTGTTTTTT. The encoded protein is CASSPTGGRTGELFF.

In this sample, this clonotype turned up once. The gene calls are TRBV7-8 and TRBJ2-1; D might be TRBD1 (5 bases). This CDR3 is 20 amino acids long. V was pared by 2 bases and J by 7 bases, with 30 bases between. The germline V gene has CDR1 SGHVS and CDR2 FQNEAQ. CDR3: CASSLLTWTPKQPLRNEQFF. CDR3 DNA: TGTGCCAGCAGCTTACTCACGTGGACACCGAAACAACCCTTGCGAAATGAGCAGTTCTTC.

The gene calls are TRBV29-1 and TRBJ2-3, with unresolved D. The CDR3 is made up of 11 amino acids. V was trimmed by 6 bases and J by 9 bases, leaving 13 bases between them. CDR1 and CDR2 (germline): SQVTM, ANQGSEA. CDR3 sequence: CSVSALLTQYF. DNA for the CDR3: TGCAGCGTATCCGCTCTACTGACGCAGTATTTT.

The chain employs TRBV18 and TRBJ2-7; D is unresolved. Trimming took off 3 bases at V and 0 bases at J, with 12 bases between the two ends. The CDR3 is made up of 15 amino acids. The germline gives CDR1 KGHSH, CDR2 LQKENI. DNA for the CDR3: TGTGCCAGCTCACCTAACGGCAGGATCTCCTACGAGCAGTACTTC. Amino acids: CASSPNGRISYEQYF.

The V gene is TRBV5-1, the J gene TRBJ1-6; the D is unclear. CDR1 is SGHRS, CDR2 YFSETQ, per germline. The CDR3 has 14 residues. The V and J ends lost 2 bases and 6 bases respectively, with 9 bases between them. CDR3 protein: CASSFQGRNSPLHF. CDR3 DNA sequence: TGCGCCAGCAGCTTTCAAGGCCGTAATTCACCCCTCCACTTT.

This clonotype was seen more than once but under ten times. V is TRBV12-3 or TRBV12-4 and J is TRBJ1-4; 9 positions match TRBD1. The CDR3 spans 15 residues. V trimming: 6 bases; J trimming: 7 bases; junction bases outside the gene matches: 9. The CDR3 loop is CASSDHRQGGEKLFF. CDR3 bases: TGTGCCAGCAGCGATCATCGACAGGGGGGTGAAAAACTGTTTTTT.